Below are 2 T cell receptor beta chains sequenced from a single sample in a study of glioma-infiltrating T cells after dendritic cell vaccination listed by TCRdb under 2016. The library was produced with the immunoSEQ multiplex PCR assay. This immuneACCESS table, as held by TCRdb, lists in-frame sequences with V and J called but not all clones. Of the missing ones, under half trace to an unresolved V gene in checked studies; the others have no known cause. The sample yields 45,000 to 60,000 clones; about 86% were counted once. The top ten hold 15% to 19% of the sample. The time point label, read with the paper, signifies: after dendritic cell vaccination, including at tumor progression/relapse. Source: blood, taken after dendritic cell vaccination. These receptor sequences come from a human donor with glioblastoma.

CDR3 sequence (DNA): TGTGCCAGCTACAGCGGGGGGGCCGATACGCAGTATTTT. This codes for CASYSGGADTQYF. V and J are TRBV6-1 and TRBJ2-3, with 10 bases fitting TRBD2. Germline V gene data show CDR1 as MNHNS and CDR2 as SASEGT. V lost 8 bases, J lost 6 bases, and 5 bases stayed unmatched. The CDR3 has 13 residues.

This chain links TRBV5-4 with TRBJ1-2, with 9 nucleotides matching TRBD1. V gave up 6 bases and J gave up 2 bases; unmatched junction bases: 5. This CDR3 is built from 14 residues. Germline values: CDR1 SGHNT, CDR2 YYREEE (reference sequence). CDR3 residues: CASIPGQGNYGYTF. Written as DNA, the CDR3 is TGTGCCAGCATCCCCGGACAGGGGAACTATGGCTACACCTTC.